A selection of T cell receptor beta chains follows, all from one sample in a study of read filtering for tumor transcriptome and immune sequencing. From the reads, TCRdb called clonotypes with MiXCR, one entry per CDR3 protein. The sample records tens of thousands of distinct CDR3 sequences, roughly a fifth being singletons. The sequencing sample was made of a population of CD138-negative cells sorted from bone marrow. These receptors all come from a donor at least 40 years old with multiple myeloma. CDR3s include the opening cysteine and the closing phenylalanine or tryptophan. D genes are given only for firm matches. The size field is filled for only some rows; it gives once, few, many or a size class.

>.|many|TRBJ2-2|TRBV12-3/TRBV12-4
CASSLGQSPIAGELFF
>.|many|TRBJ1-2|TRBV18
CASSPQGDTLDGYTF
>TRBD1|many|TRBJ2-5|TRBV6-1
CASSEGLRQGQETQYF
>.|many|TRBJ1-1|TRBV4-1
CASSQVGGEAFF
>TRBD2|.|TRBJ2-1|TRBV12-3/TRBV12-4
CASSLGTSGGDEQLF
>.|many|TRBJ2-7|TRBV19
CASSLSVAYEQYF
>.|few|TRBJ2-5|TRBV7-8
CASSLAGGTQYF
>.|.|TRBJ2-2|TRBV19
CASSISRNTGELIF
>.|.|TRBJ2-1|TRBV12-3/TRBV12-4
CTSRPFGNEQFF
>TRBD2|many|TRBJ2-7|TRBV6-5
CASSSGLEAGYEQYF
>.|many|TRBJ2-5|TRBV20-1
CSAKGWQGPSGTQYF
>.|many|TRBJ2-6|TRBV4-1
CASSQDKTGLSGANVLTF
>.|many|TRBJ2-2|TRBV5-1
CASSLAPFSYVSGELFF
>.|many|TRBJ2-1|TRBV6-6
CASTRGSGRNEQFF
>.|many|TRBJ2-7|TRBV11-1
CASSLGTWERSSYEQYF
>TRBD1|many|TRBJ2-3|TRBV5-6
CASSRDRAVGRDTQYF
>.|many|TRBJ1-4|TRBV2
CASMRGHRRNEKLFF
>TRBD2|many|TRBJ2-5|TRBV6-6
CASTVGTSAGETQYF
>TRBD2|few|TRBJ2-3|TRBV28
CASSRGLAGGPDTQYF
>.|many|TRBJ2-7|TRBV3-1
CASSQGPGTYEQYF
>TRBD2|.|TRBJ2-1|TRBV19
CSSITRKAGSGNEQFF
>.|few|TRBJ1-5|TRBV19
CASSIAREGQPQHF
>.|many|TRBJ2-7|TRBV7-9
CASSLPPENEQYF
>.|.|TRBJ2-1|TRBV18
CASSPMGLYDEQFF
>TRBD2|many|TRBJ2-3|TRBV5-5
CASSRTSARTDTQYF
>TRBD2|many|TRBJ2-1|TRBV6-2/TRBV6-3
CASSYSGPSGIYNEQFF
>TRBD2|many|TRBJ2-5|TRBV20-1
CSARDRLAGGQETQYF
>TRBD1|many|TRBJ2-7|TRBV20-1
CSARETGGDEQYF
>TRBD2|many|TRBJ2-7|TRBV6-5
CASSYGRGSSYEQYF
>.|.|TRBJ1-5|TRBV5-6
CASSLKMGLGNQPQHF
>.|many|TRBJ2-7|TRBV6-1
CASSDPGAMSYEQYF
>TRBD1|many|TRBJ2-3|TRBV24-1
CATSDTGQGKDTQYF
>TRBD1|many|TRBJ2-5|TRBV11-2
CASSFRLQGVGTQYF
>.|many|TRBJ1-2|TRBV10-3
CAISESTGNYGYTF
>.|many|TRBJ2-1|TRBV4-1
CASSLGNTEGLVFF
>.|many|TRBJ2-5|TRBV6-6
CASSYLWGGRGETQYF
>.|many|TRBJ1-2|TRBV2
CASSDGQGYGSYGYTF
>.|many|TRBJ1-1|TRBV29-1
CSVLYGTEAFF
>TRBD1|many|TRBJ1-2|TRBV5-1
CASSPDRDGYGYTF
>TRBD1|many|TRBJ1-1|TRBV10-3
CAISESRGRQAFF
>.|few|TRBJ2-3|TRBV28
CASSLSLQGGSDTQYF
>TRBD2|many|TRBJ2-1|TRBV7-2
CASSSYYFLAGGSSYNEQFF
>.|many|TRBJ2-1|TRBV7-2
CASSPQTNLIKFF
>.|many|TRBJ2-1|TRBV7-3
CASTPGPAADEQFF
>TRBD2|many|TRBJ2-1|TRBV29-1
CSVEGVGGVSYNEQFF
>TRBD2|many|TRBJ2-2|TRBV28
CASRSSGTTGELFF
>.|many|TRBJ2-2|TRBV5-1
CASSIVLAGLTGELFF
>.|many|TRBJ2-2|TRBV7-9
CASSLEPAGELFF
>.|.|TRBJ1-5|TRBV30
CAWSDRVDQPQHF
>TRBD2|many|TRBJ2-1|TRBV20-1
CSAREIAGEYNEQFF
>.|many|TRBJ1-5|TRBV12-3/TRBV12-4
CASTEGGYQPQHF
>TRBD2|many|TRBJ2-1|TRBV7-2
CASSYRLAGYNEQFF
>.|.|TRBJ1-1|TRBV19
CASSTLSGTGNTEAFF
>.|.|TRBJ2-1|TRBV13
CASSSRESSYNEQFF